This TCR beta chain appears in the sequencing data of a study of read filtering for tumor transcriptome and immune sequencing. Study-wide background: TCR-mapped reads were about 4 to 11 million with IR-seq versus about 85 to 1,300 with RNA-seq.

This library used roughly 400 ng RNA and molecular barcoded adaptors spanning alpha/delta and beta/gamma chains. MiXCR, run by TCRdb on the reads, gives a single entry per CDR3 protein. The sample lists 100,000 to 150,000 distinct CDR3 sequences, around 14% seen once, with 7% to 9% in the top ten. At the time of active disease, bone marrow was collected from every patient. The CDR3 covers 14 residues. The germline V and J ends were trimmed by 5 bases and 6 bases, with 13 bases remaining between them. This clonotype was recorded many times. Its target is not known. Study-level findings and limits: RNA-seq captured clonotypes less deeply and reliably than IR-seq.

The chain carries TRBV12-3 or TRBV12-4 and TRBJ2-2; tentatively, D is TRBD2 (5 bases). This TCR derives from a donor aged 40 or over with multiple myeloma. The sequenced material came from a population of CD138-negative cells sorted from bone marrow. Here the CDR3 reads CASSPLSGAGELFF. In DNA, the CDR3 is TGTGCCAGCAGTCCCTTATCCGGGGCCGGGGAGCTGTTTTTT.